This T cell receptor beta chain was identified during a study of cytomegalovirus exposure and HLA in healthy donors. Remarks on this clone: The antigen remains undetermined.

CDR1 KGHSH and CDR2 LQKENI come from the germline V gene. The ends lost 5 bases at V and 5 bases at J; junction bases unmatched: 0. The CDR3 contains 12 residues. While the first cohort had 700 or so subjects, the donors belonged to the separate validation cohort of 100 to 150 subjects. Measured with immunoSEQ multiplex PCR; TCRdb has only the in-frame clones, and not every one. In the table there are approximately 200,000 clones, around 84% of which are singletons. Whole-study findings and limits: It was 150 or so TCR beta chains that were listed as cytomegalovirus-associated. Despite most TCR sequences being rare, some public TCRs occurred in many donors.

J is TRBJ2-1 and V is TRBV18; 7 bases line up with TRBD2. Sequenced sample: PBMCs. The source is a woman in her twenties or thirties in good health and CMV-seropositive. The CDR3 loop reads CASSGGDNEQFF. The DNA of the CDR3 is TGTGCCAGCTCAGGGGGGGACAATGAGCAGTTCTTC.